The rows below give T cell receptor beta chains drawn from one sample of a study of cytomegalovirus exposure and HLA in healthy donors. Libraries were prepared by immunoSEQ multiplex PCR; TCRdb keeps only in-frame clonotypes and omits some of them. The table includes about 170,000 clones, roughly 88% detected once. Sample: PBMCs. The receptors stem from a boy aged 2-15 years in good health and CMV-seronegative. CDR3s include the opening cysteine and the closing phenylalanine or tryptophan. Fields, in order: D gene, clone size, J gene, V gene, CDR3 protein, CDR3 DNA. D genes are given only for firm matches. Some rows mark clone size as missing; the rest say once, few, many or name a class of expanded clone.

>TRBD1|NA|TRBJ2-1|TRBV7-8
CASSSRGTVYNEQFF
TGTGCCAGCAGCTCAAGAGGGACAGTCTACAATGAGCAGTTCTTC
>TRBD2|NA|TRBJ2-1|TRBV9
CASSVSLAGINEQFF
TGTGCCAGCAGCGTATCACTAGCGGGGATCAATGAGCAGTTCTTC
>TRBD2|few|TRBJ2-3|TRBV7-2
CASSLLAGARDTQYF
TGTGCCAGCAGCTTGCTAGCGGGGGCCCGAGATACGCAGTATTTT
>NA|NA|TRBJ2-2|TRBV11-2
CASGSLPAGELFF
TGTGCCAGCGGTTCCCTGCCGGCCGGGGAGCTGTTTTTT
>TRBD1|NA|TRBJ2-3|TRBV7-6
CASSLGLQGYADTQYF
TGTGCCAGCAGCTTAGGTCTACAGGGGTACGCAGATACGCAGTATTTT
>NA|NA|TRBJ2-4|TRBV9
CASSATWGGATIQYF
TGTGCCAGCAGCGCCACTTGGGGCGGGGCCACCATTCAGTACTTC
>NA|NA|TRBJ2-7|TRBV27
CASSFLSGPYEQYF
TGTGCCAGCAGTTTCCTCAGCGGACCCTACGAGCAGTACTTC
>NA|NA|TRBJ1-2|TRBV7-9
CSSSLGSAGLSYGYTF
TGTTCCAGCAGCTTGGGCTCGGCAGGACTTAGCTATGGCTACACCTTC
>TRBD1|NA|TRBJ1-2|TRBV2
CASSEGRQGRNGYTF
TGTGCCAGCAGTGAAGGGAGACAGGGAAGAAATGGCTACACCTTC
>TRBD2|NA|TRBJ2-2|TRBV6-1
CASKESRLATGELFF
TGTGCCAGCAAGGAGAGTCGACTAGCGACCGGGGAGCTGTTTTTT
>TRBD2|NA|TRBJ2-7|TRBV18
CASSPGLAGDGEQYF
TGTGCCAGCTCCCCCGGACTAGCGGGAGATGGGGAGCAGTACTTC
>TRBD1|few|TRBJ1-1|TRBV5-4
CASSFRDRATEAFF
TGTGCCAGCAGCTTCCGGGACAGGGCGACTGAAGCTTTCTTT
>TRBD2|NA|TRBJ2-3|TRBV2
CASSGGLAGATDTQYF
TGTGCCAGCAGCGGCGGGCTAGCGGGAGCCACAGATACGCAGTATTTT
>TRBD2|NA|TRBJ2-1|TRBV19
CASSKRSSGNIIYNEQFF
TGTGCCAGTAGTAAGCGGTCTAGCGGGAATATTATCTACAATGAGCAGTTCTTC
>TRBD1|NA|TRBJ1-2|TRBV7-9
CASSSVDFMGQGTFGGYTF
TGTGCCAGCAGCTCCGTCGATTTTATGGGACAGGGAACTTTCGGTGGCTACACCTTC
>TRBD1|few|TRBJ2-5|TRBV28
CASTNRQGALETQYF
TGTGCCAGCACCAATCGCCAGGGGGCTTTGGAGACCCAGTACTTC
>TRBD2|NA|TRBJ2-2|TRBV5-4
CASSLAGAGGTGELFF
TGTGCCAGCAGCTTGGCAGGCGCGGGAGGTACCGGGGAGCTGTTTTTT
>NA|NA|TRBJ1-1|TRBV4-3
CASSQEGGGGTEAFF
TGCGCCAGCAGCCAAGAAGGGGGAGGGGGGACTGAAGCTTTCTTT
>NA|NA|TRBJ2-3|TRBV6-4
CASSDSSHDTQYF
TGTGCCAGCAGTGACTCGAGTCACGATACGCAGTATTTT
>TRBD1|NA|TRBJ1-2|TRBV18
CASSPLIQGAHGYTF
TGTGCCAGCTCACCACTTATTCAGGGGGCGCATGGCTACACCTTC
>NA|NA|TRBJ1-1|TRBV27
CASSLSAVGTEAFF
TGTGCCAGCAGTTTATCGGCGGTAGGCACTGAAGCTTTCTTT
>TRBD2|NA|TRBJ2-7|TRBV5-1
CASSADLAGGDEQYF
TGCGCCAGCAGCGCCGACCTAGCGGGAGGAGACGAGCAGTACTTC
>TRBD1|NA|TRBJ1-6|TRBV6-6
CASSARRDSGNSPLHF
TGTGCCAGCAGTGCCCGTAGGGACAGTGGTAACTCACCCCTCCACTTT
>NA|NA|TRBJ1-2|TRBV28
CASSTVDNIHGYTF
TGTGCCAGCAGTACGGTGGACAATATACACGGCTACACCTTC
>NA|NA|TRBJ2-1|TRBV6-6
CASSPTGIGEQFF
TGTGCCAGCAGTCCAACAGGGATAGGTGAGCAGTTCTTC
>NA|NA|TRBJ2-1|TRBV6-5
CASSYAGQSNEQFF
TGTGCCAGCAGTTACGCGGGACAGTCTAATGAGCAGTTCTTC
>NA|NA|TRBJ1-4|TRBV7-9
CAVSVTNEKLFF
TGTGCCGTCAGCGTAACTAATGAAAAACTGTTTTTT
>NA|NA|TRBJ1-6|TRBV6-1
CASSEGGSPLHF
TGTGCCAGCAGTGAGGGAGGGTCACCCCTCCACTTT
>TRBD1|NA|TRBJ2-2|TRBV27
CASSLTGWELFF
TGTGCCAGCAGTCTGACAGGGTGGGAGCTGTTTTTT
>TRBD2|once|TRBJ2-2|TRBV9
CASSVEASGSPTNTGELFF
TGTGCCAGCAGCGTAGAGGCTAGCGGGAGCCCCACGAACACCGGGGAGCTGTTTTTT
>NA|NA|TRBJ1-2|TRBV7-8
CASSLPHGYGYTF
TGTGCCAGCAGCTTGCCCCACGGCTATGGCTACACCTTC
>TRBD1|few|TRBJ1-2|TRBV7-9
CASSLAGQGKNYGYTF
TGTGCCAGCAGCCTAGCAGGACAGGGAAAAAACTATGGCTACACCTTC
>NA|few|TRBJ2-3|TRBV27
CASSLSPGLRDTQYF
TGTGCCAGCAGTTTGAGTCCGGGACTCCGGGATACGCAGTATTTT
>NA|once|TRBJ2-1|TRBV11-2
CASSLAGGGPNEQFF
TGTGCCAGCAGCTTAGCGGGAGGGGGCCCCAATGAGCAGTTCTTC